This T cell receptor beta chain was retrieved from a study of T cell clusters in autoimmune cytopenias (dated by TCRdb to the late 2010s). In terms of the full investigation: Per sample, TRB sequencing gave a median depth of about 53,000 reads and a median of about 2,300 distinct TRB clonotypes. TRB and IGH repertoires from peripheral blood were sequenced in autoimmune cytopenia patients at active disease and during treatment follow-up, with healthy, CLL and autoimmune hepatitis controls included alongside. The goal of the study was to determine whether autoimmune cytopenia patients have a disease-specific immune repertoire signature that could serve as a blood-based biomarker.

For each sample, TRB amplification used about 0.25 ug of peripheral blood genomic DNA, equal to around 39,000 genome equivalents. The germline V gene (reference sequence) supplies CDR1 DFQATT and CDR2 SNEGSKA. The CDR3 starts with the cysteine, ends with the phenylalanine, and has 14 residues. No DNA sequence was recorded. As regards this clonotype: It has no known antigen specificity.

Overall results and qualifications from the work: The T cell clusters were defined only in silico, and the functional role of the clusters still needed to be validated experimentally. Compared with active autoimmune hepatitis patients, healthy donors had almost three times as many exclusive TRB clusters, a finding consistent with an autoimmunity-wide signature. GLIPH results suggested that primary autoimmune cytopenia patients were missing physiological T cell clusters, with under 55 clusters found only in healthy donors compared with fewer than 20 found only in patients. The TRB repertoire shifts, including less even repertoires in secondary cytopenia and CLL, mostly reflected lymphoma bias and not autoimmunity. The cluster-lack signature was not seen for secondary cytopenia versus CLL, apparently masked by the dominant lymphoma-associated repertoire.

TRB rearrangements were amplified by multiplex PCR following a touch-down protocol, with the TRB-A and TRB-B primer pools mixed in one tube. Two consecutive PCR reactions with Phusion HS II polymerase added Illumina adapters and sample indices to the amplicons. The amplicons were gel-purified using the NucleoSpin Gel and PCR Clean-up kit, after which quantification was performed by Qubit and quality was checked on an Agilent 2100 Bioanalyzer. Sequencing of the libraries was done on an Illumina MiSeq with paired-end, single-indexed, 600-cycle runs. Turning to the authors' computational methods: MiXCR version 2.1.12, together with the default MiXCR reference library, was used to align and assemble the TRB reads. A clone was defined by each unique CDR3 nucleotide sequence, and the analysis included only productive sequences with two or more reads. Alpha-parameterized diversity profiles (alpha 0 to 5), including the Shannon (alpha 1) and Simpson (alpha 2) indices, were computed with an R script to assess repertoire diversity. Combinatorial TRB VJ usage was computed with the tcR package and compared between cohorts by principal component analysis with ade4. GLIPH clustering of TCRbeta CDR3s was carried out on cohort pairs matched by age and read depth, and cluster frequencies were compared by Wilcoxon test. Following TCRdb reprocessing, every CDR3 protein sequence forms one entry, and DNA is not provided. These V and J calls derive from TCRdb rather than the authors' analysis. The sample's table lists a count of under 8,500 distinct CDR3 sequences. The top ten constitute roughly 3.4% of the sample.

This receptor was obtained from a human donor with an autoimmune cytopenia or autoimmune hepatitis (not recorded which). Sequenced: peripheral blood. The rearrangement combines TRBV20-1 with TRBJ2-5; TCRdb outputs TRBD1, but without DNA this stays unchecked. CDR3 reads: CSARIGGLQETQYF.